One sample yielded the 20 T cell receptor beta chains listed below, sequenced in a study of cytomegalovirus exposure and HLA in healthy donors. The PCR had 60 Vbeta and 13 Jbeta primers. The data were produced by immunoSEQ multiplex PCR, yet TCRdb's version contains in-frame clones alone and is incomplete. The sample lists fewer than 200,000 clones, approximately 80% occurring once. Sequencing used PBMCs. The receptors were sampled from a woman between 18 and 29 years old in good health and CMV-seronegative.

The chain couples TRBV7-9 to TRBJ2-3; D might be TRBD2 (5 bases). The CDR3 contains 18 residues. Germline V gives CDR1 SEHNR, CDR2 FQNEAQ (reference sequence). Trimming stripped 5 bases from V and 2 bases from J, with 23 bases between. Here the CDR3 reads CASSPPTGSGQFTDTQYF. CDR3 bases: TGTGCCAGCAGCCCCCCAACCGGCAGCGGCCAGTTCACAGATACGCAGTATTTT.

The rearrangement joins TRBV15 to TRBJ1-5; 9 nucleotides agree with TRBD1. The CDR3 sequence is 15 residues long. Trimming cost V 2 bases and J 4 bases; bases outside gene matches: 3. Germline-derived CDR1 and CDR2 are LNHNV and YYDKDF (reference sequence). The CDR3 spells CATSRPGTGNQPQHF. In DNA, the CDR3 is TGTGCCACCAGCAGACCTGGGACAGGGAATCAGCCCCAGCATTTT.

V usage is TRBV7-7 and J usage is TRBJ1-1; D gene unclear. The CDR3 extends over 14 amino acids. The germline CDR1 and CDR2 sequences are SSHAT and FNYEAQ (reference sequence). The CDR3 is CASLIWSMNTEAFF. For the CDR3, the DNA is TGTGCTAGTCTCATTTGGTCTATGAACACTGAAGCTTTCTTT.

This clone appeared a few times. This chain uses TRBV11-3 with TRBJ2-7, with TRBD2 identical over 10 bases. The V and J ends lost 3 bases and 2 bases, in that order; junction bases with no gene match: 4. The germline CDR1 and CDR2 sequences are SGHNT and YENEEA. This CDR3 comprises 15 residues. For the CDR3, the DNA is TGTGCCAGCAGCTTTGGACTAGCGGACCCCTACGAGCAGTACTTC. Its translation: CASSFGLADPYEQYF.

This clone appeared once. The rearrangement uses TRBV7-6 and TRBJ2-2, with D uncertain. The CDR3 is made up of 15 amino acids. V was clipped by 4 bases and J by 6 bases, with 15 bases between them. CDR1 is SGHVS, CDR2 FNYEAQ, per germline. CDR3 loop: CASSSPLERSGELFF. The CDR3 region has the DNA TGTGCCAGCAGCTCTCCTCTAGAAAGGTCCGGGGAGCTGTTTTTT.

This chain joins TRBV11-1 and TRBJ2-6; D is possibly TRBD1 (6 bases). There are 17 residues in the CDR3. Germline lookup yields CDR1 SGHAT and CDR2 FQDESV (reference sequence). The V and J ends lost 5 bases and 1 base respectively, with 15 bases between them. CDR3 sequence reads: CASSPRDTPSGANVLTF. Here the CDR3 DNA reads TGTGCCAGCAGCCCCCGGGACACCCCATCTGGGGCCAACGTCCTGACTTTC.

V and J are TRBV14 and TRBJ2-5; TRBD1 aligns across 7 bases. This CDR3 is 15 amino acids long. Germline CDR1 SGHDN, CDR2 FVKESK. Trimming at V came to 4 bases and at J to 4 bases, leaving 9 bases not matched to a gene. CDR3: CASSPGDRVRETQYF. The CDR3 nucleotides are TGTGCCAGCAGCCCCGGTGACAGGGTGCGAGAGACCCAGTACTTC.

The genes are TRBV2 and TRBJ2-7; D is uncertain. The germline V gene encodes CDR1 SNHLY and CDR2 FYNNEI. This CDR3 comprises 13 residues. V dropped 7 bases and J dropped 4 bases, with 14 bases sitting between them. CDR3 residues: CASMIFSEYEQYF. The CDR3 region has the DNA TGTGCCAGCATGATATTCAGCGAGTACGAGCAGTACTTC.

The J gene is TRBJ2-5, the V gene TRBV5-1; 8 nucleotides align to TRBD1. This CDR3 contains 14 residues. Trimming took 4 bases from V and 3 from J; bases not matched to a gene: 5. Germline CDR1 and CDR2: SGHRS and YFSETQ. CDR3 in amino acids: CASSPGTGEETQYF. In nucleotides, the CDR3 is TGCGCCAGCAGCCCCGGGACAGGAGAAGAGACCCAGTACTTC.

The rearrangement uses TRBV5-1 and TRBJ2-7; 11 nucleotides align to TRBD2. There are 17 residues in the CDR3. CDR1 and CDR2 from the germline V gene are SGHRS and YFSETQ. J lost 2 bases, V lost 1 base, and 8 bases had no gene match. This CDR3 is CASSLSSGTSGTYEQYF. The CDR3 DNA reads TGCGCCAGCAGCTTGTCATCGGGGACTAGCGGAACCTACGAGCAGTACTTC.

V and J are TRBV2 and TRBJ2-7, with unresolved D. Germline V CDR1 and CDR2: SNHLY, FYNNEI. This CDR3 contains 12 residues. V lost 6 bases and J lost 2, with 8 bases in between. The CDR3 spells CASRKSTYEQYF. CDR3 sequence (DNA): TGTGCCAGCAGGAAGTCTACCTACGAGCAGTACTTC.

This clone was seen once. The chain couples TRBV5-6 to TRBJ2-3; a weak D match, TRBD1 (6 bases). Per the germline V gene, CDR1 is SGHDT and CDR2 is YYEEEE. V was clipped by 3 bases and J by 5 bases, with 13 bases between them. The CDR3 covers 14 residues. CDR3 residues: CASSYLRTEDTQYF. The CDR3 nucleotides read TGTGCCAGCAGCTACCTCCGGACAGAAGATACGCAGTATTTT.

The chain recombines TRBV19 with TRBJ2-5; 12 bases line up with TRBD2. The V gene's germline CDR1 is LNHDA and CDR2 SQIVND (reference sequence). V lost 1 base to trimming and J lost 5 bases; unmatched junction nucleotides: 5. The CDR3 is 16 residues long. The CDR3 coding sequence is TGTGCCAGTAGTATAGTTCTAGCGGGAGGGCCGGAGACCCAGTACTTC. Encoded protein: CASSIVLAGGPETQYF. Full variable domain (outside the CDR3, taken from reference TRBV19 and TRBJ2-5): DGGITQSPKYLFRKEGQNVTLSCEQNLNHDAMYWYRQDPGQGLRLIYYSQIVNDFQKGDIAEGYSVSREKKESFPLTVTSAQKNPTAFYLCASSIVLAGGPETQYFGPGTRLLVL.

The V gene is TRBV5-4, the J gene TRBJ2-5, with TRBD1 matching 7 bases. V lost 3 bases, J lost 3 bases, and 5 bases stayed unmatched. The CDR3 is 14 amino acids. Germline CDR1 reads SGHNT; CDR2 reads YYREEE (reference sequence). The CDR3 bases are TGTGCCAGCAGCTCACGTGGGACAGAAGAGACCCAGTACTTC. It translates to CASSSRGTEETQYF.

This clone was detected a few times. The CDR3 DNA reads as TGTGCCAGCAGCTTAGGGGGGGACAGGGTCATCTACGAGCAGTACTTC. Translating gives CASSLGGDRVIYEQYF. The V call is TRBV13, the J call TRBJ2-7; 9 bases are shared with TRBD1. Trimming at V came to 0 bases and at J to 3 bases, leaving 6 bases not matched to a gene. Germline-derived CDR1 and CDR2 are PRHDT and FYEKMQ (reference sequence). The CDR3 totals 16 residues.

V and J are TRBV5-1 and TRBJ1-2, with D perhaps matching TRBD1 (5 bases). V dropped 0 bases and J dropped 6 bases, with 15 bases sitting between them. The CDR3 contains 15 residues. Looked up from germline, CDR1 is SGHRS and CDR2 is YFSETQ. CDR3 amino acids: CASSLEGRAVDGYTF. CDR3 coding DNA: TGCGCCAGCAGCTTGGAGGGCAGGGCCGTCGATGGCTACACCTTC. Filled out from reference TRBV5-1 and TRBJ1-2, the complete variable domain reads KAGVTQTPRYLIKTRGQQVTLSCSPISGHRSVSWYQQTPGQGLQFLFEYFSETQRNKGNFPGRFSGRQFSNSRSEMNVSTLELGDSALYLCASSLEGRAVDGYTFGSGTRLTVV.

This chain links TRBV7-2 with TRBJ2-7, with D perhaps TRBD2 (6 bases). The germline CDR1 and CDR2 sequences are SGHTA and FQGNSA. V was clipped by 2 bases and J by 3 bases, with 14 bases between them. The CDR3 runs to 15 residues. CDR3 sequence (DNA): TGTGCCAGCAGCTTAATGGGAGGAGCCGGCTACGAGCAGTACTTC. Translated: CASSLMGGAGYEQYF.

The chain carries TRBV28 and TRBJ2-7, with 7 bases lining up with TRBD2. This CDR3 region has 16 residues. Germline V lookup: CDR1 MDHEN, CDR2 SYDVKM. The J segment lost 0 bases and the V segment lost 7 bases, leaving 12 bases of the junction unmatched. CDR3 sequence (DNA): TGTGCCAGCACTCCCTGGGGGGGGACGGGCTCCTACGAGCAGTACTTC. Protein product: CASTPWGGTGSYEQYF.

CDR3: CASSLNPQGNEKLFF. The CDR3 DNA reads TGTGCCAGCAGCTTGAACCCACAGGGAAATGAAAAACTGTTTTTT. The V call is TRBV11-2, the J call TRBJ1-4; the D gene is possibly TRBD1 (6 bases). This CDR3 is built from 15 residues. Trimming removed 3 bases from V and 5 bases from J, with 13 bases in between. Germline V gene sequence: CDR1 SGHAT, CDR2 FQNNGV.

This clone came up a few times. The chain combines TRBV4-2 with TRBJ1-1; D remains unclear. Germline lookup yields CDR1 LGHNA and CDR2 YNFKEQ. Trimming stripped 1 base from V and 1 base from J, with 13 bases between. The CDR3 runs 16 residues. CDR3 in DNA: TGTGCCAGCAGCCAAGTGCGGGGTACGGGGAACACTGAAGCTTTCTTT. This sequence encodes CASSQVRGTGNTEAFF.